The next 29 T cell receptor beta chains were all read from a single sample in a study of T cell responses to AZD1222 COVID-19 vaccine. Data came from immunoSEQ multiplex PCR; TCRdb stores just in-frame clones and leaves some out. This table has tens of thousands of clones, roughly nine tenths appearing once. This sample comprised peripheral blood, obtained 28 days after the second AZD1222 dose. These receptors all come from an adult who received the AZD1222 COVID-19 vaccine.

V usage is TRBV4-2 and J usage is TRBJ1-1; a possible D gene is TRBD1 (6 bases). V was shortened by 3 bases and J by 1 base, with 6 bases between the two germline ends. This CDR3 is built from 13 residues. Germline CDR1 reads LGHNA; CDR2 reads YNFKEQ. CDR3 in amino acids: CASSQDRNTEAFF. The CDR3 DNA follows: TGTGCCAGCAGCCAGGACAGGAACACTGAAGCTTTCTTT.

The chain has TRBV12-3 or TRBV12-4 and TRBJ1-4; D is unclear. Trimming took 7 bases from V and 0 from J, leaving 6 bases between them. This CDR3 spans 13 amino acids. The CDR3 here is CASTGATNEKLFF. DNA for the CDR3: TGTGCCAGCACGGGAGCAACTAATGAAAAACTGTTTTTT.

This clone came up once. The V call is TRBV29-1, the J call TRBJ2-7; D could derive from TRBD1 or TRBD2 (5 bases each). The germline V and J ends were trimmed by 0 bases and 5 bases, with 23 bases remaining between them. Germline CDR1 and CDR2: SQVTM and ANQGSEA. CDR3 length: 17 residues. CDR3 region: CSVEDLAGTPRTNEQYF. CDR3 nucleotide sequence: TGCAGCGTTGAAGATCTGGCCGGGACCCCCCGAACTAACGAGCAGTACTTC.

This clone was seen once. This chain uses TRBV29-1 with TRBJ1-1; D possibly corresponds to TRBD1 (5 bases). Deletions cut 5 bases from V and 1 base from J, with 8 bases between. Germline assignment: CDR1 SQVTM and CDR2 ANQGSEA. CDR3 length: 12 residues. CDR3 protein: CSVWQGNTEAFF. CDR3 in DNA: TGCAGCGTTTGGCAGGGGAACACTGAAGCTTTCTTT.

The V call is TRBV19, the J call TRBJ1-5; D is ambiguous. CDR1 LNHDA and CDR2 SQIVND come from the germline V gene (reference sequence). Deletions cut 3 bases from V and 9 bases from J, with 9 bases between. The CDR3 is 12 residues long. CDR3 sequence: CASSMPPRPQHF. CDR3 bases: TGTGCCAGTAGTATGCCGCCGCGGCCCCAGCATTTT.

The chain combines TRBV24-1 with TRBJ2-2; D is undetermined. Germline V gene data show CDR1 as KGHDR and CDR2 as SFDVKD. The CDR3 contains 12 residues. V was pared by 0 bases and J by 7 bases, with 2 bases between. The CDR3 loop reads CATSDLGGELFF. Written as DNA, the CDR3 is TGTGCCACCAGTGATTTGGGCGGGGAGCTGTTTTTT.

The chain couples TRBV28 to TRBJ1-1; TRBD1 matches 7 bases. The CDR3 contains 16 residues. V was pared by 4 bases and J by 5 bases, with 13 bases of the junction left unmatched. Germline V gives CDR1 MDHEN, CDR2 SYDVKM. The CDR3 DNA follows: TGTGCCAGCAGTTCTATGGTCAGGGGGGGACGGACTGAAGCTTTCTTT. Translated: CASSSMVRGGRTEAFF.

This sequence joins TRBV7-8 and TRBJ1-4; TRBD1 might be the D (5 bases). This CDR3 has 14 residues. Trimming removed 5 bases at V and 4 bases at J, with 11 bases between. Per germline, CDR1 SGHVS and CDR2 FQNEAQ. The CDR3 sequence: CASSTGTVNEKLFF. CDR3 DNA: TGTGCCAGCAGCACCGGGACGGTTAATGAAAAACTGTTTTTT.

This chain connects TRBV2 to TRBJ2-1, with TRBD2 as a possible D gene (5 bases). The CDR3 sequence is 14 residues long. Trimming shortened V by 5 bases and J by 3 bases, and 11 bases separated the two germline ends. Germline V lookup: CDR1 SNHLY, CDR2 FYNNEI. The CDR3, as DNA: TGTGCCAGCAGTATAGGCACTAGCTACAATGAGCAGTTCTTC. This codes for CASSIGTSYNEQFF.

V gene TRBV28 combines with J gene TRBJ2-7; maybe TRBD1 (8 bases). The V end lost 6 bases, the J end lost 2 bases, and 23 bases lay between the germline ends. Germline V gives CDR1 MDHEN, CDR2 SYDVKM. The CDR3 runs 17 residues. CDR3 sequence reads: CASSRTGRGFGPYEQYF. Written as DNA, the CDR3 is TGTGCCAGCAGCCGGACAGGGCGGGGGTTCGGGCCCTACGAGCAGTACTTC.

This clone was observed once. The chain recombines TRBV29-1 with TRBJ1-2; D perhaps matches TRBD1 (5 bases). Germline loops: CDR1 SQVTM, CDR2 ANQGSEA. V was trimmed by 3 bases and J by 7 bases, leaving 12 bases between them. The CDR3 runs 12 residues. This CDR3 reads CSVDSGLAGYTF. The DNA of the CDR3 is TGCAGCGTTGATTCAGGGTTGGCTGGCTACACCTTC.

V gene TRBV13 combines with J gene TRBJ2-5, with 8 bases matching TRBD1. CDR3 length equals 14 residues. Looked up from germline, CDR1 is PRHDT and CDR2 is FYEKMQ (reference sequence). The trim removed 5 bases at V and 5 bases at J, leaving 7 bases unmatched. CDR3 DNA: TGTGCCAGCAGCAGAAGGACAGGGCGGGAGACCCAGTACTTC. Residues: CASSRRTGRETQYF.

The chain joins TRBV28 to TRBJ2-1, with TRBD2 identical over 7 bases. The CDR3 spans 16 residues. The V segment lost 6 bases and the J segment 4 bases; nucleotides outside the gene matches: 12. Germline lookup yields CDR1 MDHEN and CDR2 SYDVKM. In DNA, the CDR3 is TGTGCCAGCAGCCCTGTCGGGACTAACCTATACAATGAGCAGTTCTTC. Translation gives CASSPVGTNLYNEQFF.

This chain links TRBV2 with TRBJ2-4; 7 nucleotides line up with TRBD2. Losses at the gene ends were 3 bases for V and 1 base for J; bases not matched to a gene: 6. The germline V gene encodes CDR1 SNHLY and CDR2 FYNNEI. This CDR3 has 16 residues. CDR3 residues: CASSDPSGSAKNIQYF. In DNA, the CDR3 is TGTGCCAGCAGTGACCCTAGCGGCTCCGCCAAAAACATTCAGTACTTC. The whole variable domain, filled in from reference TRBV2 and TRBJ2-4, reads EPEVTQTPSHQVTQMGQEVILRCVPISNHLYFYWYRQILGQKVEFLVSFYNNEISEKSEIFDDQFSVERPDGSNFTLKIRSTKLEDSAMYFCASSDPSGSAKNIQYFGAGTRLSVL.

V usage is TRBV10-1 and J usage is TRBJ2-7, with TRBD1 matching over 7 bases. With 3 bases clipped from V and 0 bases from J, the junction kept 17 bases outside the gene matches. This CDR3 is built from 19 residues. CDR1 and CDR2 (germline): WNHNN, SYGVQD (reference sequence). DNA for the CDR3: TGCGCCAGCAGTGATATCGGGTTGGCAGGGGGAACCGTCTCCTACGAGCAGTACTTC. Its protein product is CASSDIGLAGGTVSYEQYF.

This clone was counted a single time. The gene calls are TRBV9 and TRBJ1-2; tentative D call: TRBD1 (5 bases). Trimming removed 4 bases at V and 4 bases at J, with 17 bases between. The CDR3 consists of 15 residues. Germline assignment: CDR1 SGDLS and CDR2 YYNGEE. For the CDR3, the DNA is TGTGCCAGCAGCACACAGACGGCCGGGGCCTATGGCTACACCTTC. This gives the protein CASSTQTAGAYGYTF.

The chain uses TRBV7-9 and TRBJ2-3; no clear D gene. Trimming stripped 2 bases from V and 7 bases from J, with 16 bases between. Germline V CDR1 and CDR2: SEHNR, FQNEAQ (reference sequence). The CDR3 is made up of 15 amino acids. The CDR3 nucleotides read TGTGCCAGCAGCTTACCGCCCAGGTTAGGAAATACGCAGTATTTT. This encodes CASSLPPRLGNTQYF.

CDR3 bases: TGCGCCAGCAGCTGGACAGGGGGGAGCACCGGGGAGCTGTTTTTT. This encodes CASSWTGGSTGELFF. The chain employs TRBV5-1 and TRBJ2-2; 10 bases are a match to TRBD1. V dropped 3 bases and J dropped 4; count of bases not matched to a gene: 3. The CDR3 covers 15 residues. CDR1 is SGHRS and CDR2 is YFSETQ in the germline V gene.

The V call is TRBV10-1, the J call TRBJ1-2; 8 bases line up with TRBD1. The germline V gene has CDR1 WNHNN and CDR2 SYGVQD (reference sequence). Unmatched junction bases numbered 7, after V lost 5 bases and J lost 8 bases. CDR3 length: 13 residues. The CDR3 DNA reads TGCGCCAGCAGTAAGGACAGGGAGAGGGGCTACACCTTC. Translating it yields CASSKDRERGYTF.

The rearrangement links TRBV19 to TRBJ2-1, with D possibly called TRBD1 or TRBD2 (5 bases each). The germline CDR1 and CDR2 sequences are LNHDA and SQIVND (reference sequence). This CDR3 is built from 15 residues. Trimming stripped 5 bases from V and 2 bases from J, with 13 bases between. The CDR3, as DNA: TGTGCCAGTAGTTTGGGTCGGGACCCCTACAATGAGCAGTTCTTC. Residues: CASSLGRDPYNEQFF.

V gene TRBV19 combines with J gene TRBJ1-5; 10 bases line up with TRBD1. The ends lost 5 bases at V and 1 base at J; junction bases unmatched: 5. CDR3 length: 16 amino acids. Germline CDR1 reads LNHDA; CDR2 reads SQIVND (reference sequence). CDR3 sequence reads: CASSDRGLLSNQPQHF. DNA for the CDR3: TGTGCCAGTAGTGACAGGGGGCTATTGAGCAATCAGCCCCAGCATTTT.

This sequence joins TRBV5-1 and TRBJ1-1; a weak D match, TRBD1 (5 bases). V was shortened by 0 bases and J by 1 base, with 13 bases between the two germline ends. This CDR3 contains 16 residues. Germline CDR1 and CDR2: SGHRS and YFSETQ. The CDR3 loop is CASSLDAVRENTEAFF. In DNA, the CDR3 is TGCGCCAGCAGCTTGGACGCTGTCAGGGAGAACACTGAAGCTTTCTTT. Full variable domain (remainder filled in from reference TRBV5-1 and TRBJ1-1): KAGVTQTPRYLIKTRGQQVTLSCSPISGHRSVSWYQQTPGQGLQFLFEYFSETQRNKGNFPGRFSGRQFSNSRSEMNVSTLELGDSALYLCASSLDAVRENTEAFFGQGTRLTVV.

The CDR3 region is CASKRTGDNSPLHF. The CDR3 bases are TGTGCCAGCAAGAGGACAGGGGACAATTCACCCCTCCACTTT. The chain joins TRBV27 to TRBJ1-6; 9 bases are a match to TRBD1. The CDR3 is made up of 14 amino acids. The V gene's germline CDR1 is MNHEY and CDR2 SMNVEV (reference sequence). After removal of 7 bases from V and 7 bases from J, the junction contained 5 bases not matched to a gene.

The J gene is TRBJ1-2, the V gene TRBV18, with D possibly TRBD1 on 5 matching bases. This CDR3 has 16 amino acids. V was trimmed by 3 bases and J by 2 bases, leaving 16 bases between them. Germline lookup yields CDR1 KGHSH and CDR2 LQKENI. CDR3 in amino acids: CASSPSGHSLNYGYTF. The CDR3 DNA follows: TGTGCCAGCTCACCCTCGGGGCACAGCCTCAACTATGGCTACACCTTC.

The V gene is TRBV5-4, the J gene TRBJ2-5; TRBD1 matches at 7 bases. This CDR3 contains 13 residues. J was trimmed by 4 bases and V by 4 bases; bases with no gene match: 4. CDR1 and CDR2 (germline): SGHNT, YYREEE (reference sequence). CDR3 nucleotides: TGTGCCAGCAGCACAGGGGCCGGAGAGACCCAGTACTTC. Amino acids: CASSTGAGETQYF.

The chain employs TRBV7-2 and TRBJ2-1; TRBD1 matches at 8 bases. V trimming: 2 bases; J trimming: 3 bases; junction bases outside the gene matches: 3. Germline V gene data show CDR1 as SGHTA and CDR2 as FQGNSA. The CDR3 consists of 15 residues. CDR3 in DNA: TGTGCCAGCAGCTTACTAACAGGGGGCTACAATGAGCAGTTCTTC. It yields the protein CASSLLTGGYNEQFF.

This sequence joins TRBV2 and TRBJ2-5; 8 nucleotides align to TRBD2. The germline CDR1 and CDR2 sequences are SNHLY and FYNNEI. This CDR3 has 15 amino acids. The J segment lost 2 bases and the V segment lost 5 bases, leaving 7 bases of the junction unmatched. The DNA for the CDR3 is TGTGCCAGCAGTTGGCGGGGGGACGTTCAAGAGACCCAGTACTTC. Amino acid sequence: CASSWRGDVQETQYF. The variable domain in full, with the rest retrieved from reference TRBV2 and TRBJ2-5, is EPEVTQTPSHQVTQMGQEVILRCVPISNHLYFYWYRQILGQKVEFLVSFYNNEISEKSEIFDDQFSVERPDGSNFTLKIRSTKLEDSAMYFCASSWRGDVQETQYFGPGTRLLVL.

The chain has TRBV2 and TRBJ2-7, with 9 bases matching TRBD1. Losses at the gene ends were 7 bases for V and 2 bases for J; bases not matched to a gene: 12. CDR3 size: 16 residues. Germline V CDR1 and CDR2: SNHLY, FYNNEI. The DNA of the CDR3 is TGTGCCAGCACCCTTACCCCGGGACAGGGCACCTACGAGCAGTACTTC. Translation: CASTLTPGQGTYEQYF. Supplemented by reference TRBV2 and TRBJ2-7, the full variable domain reads EPEVTQTPSHQVTQMGQEVILRCVPISNHLYFYWYRQILGQKVEFLVSFYNNEISEKSEIFDDQFSVERPDGSNFTLKIRSTKLEDSAMYFCASTLTPGQGTYEQYFGPGTRLTVT.

The CDR3 loop reads CASSPRPTEAFF. The CDR3 DNA reads as TGTGCCAGCTCACCGCGACCGACTGAAGCTTTCTTT. The gene calls are TRBV18 and TRBJ1-1; D uncertain. This CDR3 contains 12 residues. The germline V gene encodes CDR1 KGHSH and CDR2 LQKENI. Between the trimmed V and J ends, which lost 3 bases and 5 bases, there was a span of 7 bases.